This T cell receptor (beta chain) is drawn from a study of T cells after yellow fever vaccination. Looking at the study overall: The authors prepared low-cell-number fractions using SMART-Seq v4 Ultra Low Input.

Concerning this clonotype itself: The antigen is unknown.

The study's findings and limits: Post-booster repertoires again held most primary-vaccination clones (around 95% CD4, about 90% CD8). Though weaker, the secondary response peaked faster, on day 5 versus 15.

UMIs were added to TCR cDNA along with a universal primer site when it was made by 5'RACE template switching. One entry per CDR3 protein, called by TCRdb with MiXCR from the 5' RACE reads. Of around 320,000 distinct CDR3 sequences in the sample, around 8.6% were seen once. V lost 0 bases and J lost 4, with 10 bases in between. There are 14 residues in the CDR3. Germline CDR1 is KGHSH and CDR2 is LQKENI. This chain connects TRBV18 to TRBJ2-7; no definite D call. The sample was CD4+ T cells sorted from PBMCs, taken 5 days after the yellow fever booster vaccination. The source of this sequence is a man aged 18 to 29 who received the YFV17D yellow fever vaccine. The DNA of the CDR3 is TGTGCCAGCTCACCACCAGCCAAGAGATACGAGCAGTACTTC. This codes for CASSPPAKRYEQYF. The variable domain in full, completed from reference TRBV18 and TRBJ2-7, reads NAGVMQNPRHLVRRRGQEARLRCSPMKGHSHVYWYRQLPEEGLKFMVYLQKENIIDESGMPKERFSAEFPKEGPSILRIQQVVRGDSAAYFCASSPPAKRYEQYFGPGTRLTVT.